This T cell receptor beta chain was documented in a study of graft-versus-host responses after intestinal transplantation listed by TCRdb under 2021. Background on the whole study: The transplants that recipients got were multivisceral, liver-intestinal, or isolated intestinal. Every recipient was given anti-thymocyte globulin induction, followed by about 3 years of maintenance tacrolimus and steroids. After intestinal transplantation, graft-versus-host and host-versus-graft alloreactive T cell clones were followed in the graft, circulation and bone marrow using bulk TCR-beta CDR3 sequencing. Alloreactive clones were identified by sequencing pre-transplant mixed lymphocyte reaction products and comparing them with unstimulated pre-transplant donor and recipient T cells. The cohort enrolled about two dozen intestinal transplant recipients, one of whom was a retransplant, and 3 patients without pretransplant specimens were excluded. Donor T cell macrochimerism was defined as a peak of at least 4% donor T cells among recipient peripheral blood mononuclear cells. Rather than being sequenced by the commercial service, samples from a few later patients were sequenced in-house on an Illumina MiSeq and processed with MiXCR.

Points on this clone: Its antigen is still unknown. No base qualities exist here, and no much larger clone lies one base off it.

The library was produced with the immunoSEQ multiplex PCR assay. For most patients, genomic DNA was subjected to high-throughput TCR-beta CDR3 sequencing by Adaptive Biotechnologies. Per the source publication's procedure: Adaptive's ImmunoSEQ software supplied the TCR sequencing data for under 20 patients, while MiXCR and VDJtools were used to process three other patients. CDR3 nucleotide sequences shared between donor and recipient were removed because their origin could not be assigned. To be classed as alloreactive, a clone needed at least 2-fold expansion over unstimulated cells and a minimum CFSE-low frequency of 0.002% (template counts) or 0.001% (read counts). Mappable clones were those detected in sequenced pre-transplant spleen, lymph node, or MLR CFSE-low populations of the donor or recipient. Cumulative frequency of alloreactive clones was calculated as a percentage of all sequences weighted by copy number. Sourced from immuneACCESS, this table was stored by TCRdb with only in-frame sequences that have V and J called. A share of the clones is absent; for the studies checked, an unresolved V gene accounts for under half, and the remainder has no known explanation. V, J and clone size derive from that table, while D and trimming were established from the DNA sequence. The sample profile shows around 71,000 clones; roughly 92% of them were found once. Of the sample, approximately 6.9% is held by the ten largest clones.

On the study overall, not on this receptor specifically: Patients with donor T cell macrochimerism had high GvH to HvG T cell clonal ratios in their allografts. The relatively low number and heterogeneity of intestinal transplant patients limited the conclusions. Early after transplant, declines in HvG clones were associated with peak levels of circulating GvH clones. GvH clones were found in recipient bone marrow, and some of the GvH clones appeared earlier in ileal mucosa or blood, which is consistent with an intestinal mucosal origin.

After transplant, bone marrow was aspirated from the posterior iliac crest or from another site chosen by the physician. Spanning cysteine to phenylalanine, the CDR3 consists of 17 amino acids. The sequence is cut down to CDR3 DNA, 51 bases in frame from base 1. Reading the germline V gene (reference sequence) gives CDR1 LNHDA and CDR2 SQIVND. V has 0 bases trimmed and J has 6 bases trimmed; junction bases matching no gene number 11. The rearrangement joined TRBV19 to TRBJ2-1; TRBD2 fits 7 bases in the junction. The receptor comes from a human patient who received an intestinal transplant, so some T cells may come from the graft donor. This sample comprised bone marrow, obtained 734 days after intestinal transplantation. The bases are TGTGCCAGTAGTATAGATAGCTTGTGGGGCGGGGGCAATGAGCAGTTCTTC. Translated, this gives CASSIDSLWGGGNEQFF.